This T cell receptor (beta chain) comes out of a study of CD8 T cells in Susac syndrome. The germline V gene encodes CDR1 DFQATT and CDR2 SNEGSKA (reference sequence). V dropped 3 bases and J dropped 2 bases, with 10 bases sitting between them. The CDR3 has 13 residues. CD8+ and CD4+ T cells taken from blood had their TCR beta sequenced. The CD8+ and CD4+ T cells were isolated magnetically using a negative isolation approach, whereas the TEMRA cells were enriched by FACS. With random hexamers, 0.5 to 1 ug RNA was reverse transcribed. The method of amplification for TCR beta CDR3 was immunoSEQ multiplex PCR, covering 54 Vbeta and 13 Jbeta. A single record per CDR3 protein comes from TCRdb applying MiXCR to the immunoSEQ multiplex PCR reads. The sample contains 170,000 or so distinct CDR3 sequences, approximately 96% of which appear only once.

The origin of this receptor is a human donor with multiple sclerosis. The sequencing sample was made of CD8+ T cells from PBMCs. The rearrangement links TRBV20-1 to TRBJ1-2; D possibly corresponds to TRBD1 (6 bases). CDR3 in DNA: TGCAGTGCTAGGGACAGCACCAACTATGGCTACACCTTC. This codes for CSARDSTNYGYTF.